The 2 T cell receptor beta chains reported below all come from one sample, sequenced in a study of shared clonotypes between healthy human individuals. Assay used: immunoSEQ multiplex PCR; TCRdb lists only in-frame clones, some missing. Among around 1 million clones listed, 76% were seen once. Sequenced: memory CD4+ T cells sorted from blood. Subset specified: CD45RA-negative fraction. These receptor sequences come from a man aged 18 to 29 in good health.

The DNA of the CDR3 is TGTGCCAGCAGCATTGGGGACAGCGGTGAAAAACTGTTTTTT. It yields the protein CASSIGDSGEKLFF. This chain connects TRBV4-2 to TRBJ1-4; 7 bases line up with TRBD1. Trimming at V came to 5 bases and at J to 7 bases, leaving 7 bases not matched to a gene. The germline V gene encodes CDR1 LGHNA and CDR2 YNFKEQ. This CDR3 spans 14 amino acids.

The chain links TRBV27 to TRBJ1-5; 10 positions agree with TRBD1. J lost 1 base, V lost 5 bases, and 8 bases had no gene match. The CDR3 runs 17 residues. Germline-derived CDR1 and CDR2 are MNHEY and SMNVEV (reference sequence). The CDR3 sequence: CASSPQGQGGSNQPQHF. The CDR3 DNA is TGTGCCAGCAGTCCCCAAGGACAGGGGGGGAGCAATCAGCCCCAGCATTTT.